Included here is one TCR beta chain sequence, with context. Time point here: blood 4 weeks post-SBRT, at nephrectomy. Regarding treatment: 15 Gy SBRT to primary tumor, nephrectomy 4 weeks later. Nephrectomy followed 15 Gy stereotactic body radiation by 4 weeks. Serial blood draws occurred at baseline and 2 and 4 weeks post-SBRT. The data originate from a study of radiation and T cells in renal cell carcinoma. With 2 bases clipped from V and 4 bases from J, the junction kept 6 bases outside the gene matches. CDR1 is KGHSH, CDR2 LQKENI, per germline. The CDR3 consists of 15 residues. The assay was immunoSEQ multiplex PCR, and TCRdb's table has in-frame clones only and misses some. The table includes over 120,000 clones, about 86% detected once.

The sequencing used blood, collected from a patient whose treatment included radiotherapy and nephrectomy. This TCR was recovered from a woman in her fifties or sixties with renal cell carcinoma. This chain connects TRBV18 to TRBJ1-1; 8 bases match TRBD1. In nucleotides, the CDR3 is TGTGCCAGCTCACCATCAGGGGGCAGGGGCACTGAAGCTTTCTTT. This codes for CASSPSGGRGTEAFF.